This is a list of T cell receptor beta chains from one sample in a study of T cells in Graves' hyperthyroidism and ophthalmopathy. TCRdb re-called the multiplex PCR reads with MiXCR, one entry per CDR3 protein. The table lists about 350,000 distinct CDR3 sequences, 15% to 20% of them singletons, with 15% in the top ten. The source material was blood. The receptors were sampled from a woman in her thirties or forties with Graves' ophthalmopathy. Each CDR3 is given with its conserved first and last residue. Fields, in order: clone size, J gene, D gene, V gene, CDR3 DNA, CDR3 protein. D genes are given only for firm matches. A row's size may be missing; if present it is once, few, many or a size class.

abundance: many
j_gene: TRBJ1-2
d_gene: TRBD1
v_gene: TRBV27
CDR3nt: TGTGCCAGCAGTTTATACGGGACAGGAGACCTCTACACCTTC
CDR3aa: CASSLYGTGDLYTF

abundance: many
j_gene: TRBJ1-1
d_gene: TRBD1
v_gene: TRBV5-1
CDR3nt: TGCGCCAGCAGCGGGACAGGGAAGATGAACACTGAAGCTTTCTTT
CDR3aa: CASSGTGKMNTEAFF

abundance: many
j_gene: TRBJ2-7
d_gene: -
v_gene: TRBV6-5
CDR3nt: TGTGCCAGCACCGGCAGTATAGAGCAGTACTTC
CDR3aa: CASTGSIEQYF

abundance: many
j_gene: TRBJ2-7
d_gene: TRBD2
v_gene: TRBV19
CDR3nt: TGTGCCAGTAGTACTAGCGGGAGTCTCGAGCAGTACTTC
CDR3aa: CASSTSGSLEQYF

abundance: many
j_gene: TRBJ2-3
d_gene: TRBD2
v_gene: TRBV29-1
CDR3nt: TGCAGCGTTGATGGCGGGAGGGCCCAAGATACGCAGTATTTT
CDR3aa: CSVDGGRAQDTQYF

abundance: -
j_gene: TRBJ2-5
d_gene: -
v_gene: TRBV7-2
CDR3nt: TGTGCCAGCAGCCTCATTCTTAGGACGGGGGAGACCCAGTACTTC
CDR3aa: CASSLILRTGETQYF

abundance: once
j_gene: TRBJ1-2
d_gene: -
v_gene: TRBV24-1
CDR3nt: TGTGCCACCAGTGATCCACGGGACAAGCCATATGGCTACACCTTC
CDR3aa: CATSDPRDKPYGYTF

abundance: -
j_gene: TRBJ1-2
d_gene: -
v_gene: TRBV12-3/TRBV12-4
CDR3nt: TGTGCCAGCAGTGGGGCTGGGGAAGGTAACGATGGCTACACCTTC
CDR3aa: CASSGAGEGNDGYTF

abundance: many
j_gene: TRBJ1-5
d_gene: -
v_gene: TRBV11-2
CDR3nt: TGTGCCAGCAGCTTAGATGGAGAGGGTTATCAGCCCCAGCATTTT
CDR3aa: CASSLDGEGYQPQHF

abundance: many
j_gene: TRBJ2-3
d_gene: TRBD2
v_gene: TRBV27
CDR3nt: TGTGCCAGCAGTTCTTACTCTAGCGGGAGGGATACGCAGTATTTT
CDR3aa: CASSSYSSGRDTQYF

abundance: -
j_gene: TRBJ1-2
d_gene: -
v_gene: TRBV7-8
CDR3nt: TGTGCCAGCAGCCTGCGGCGGAGTTCCGATAACTATGGCTACACCTTC
CDR3aa: CASSLRRSSDNYGYTF

abundance: many
j_gene: TRBJ2-7
d_gene: -
v_gene: TRBV6-1
CDR3nt: TGTGCCAGCAGCAACCCCGTTAATCACGAGCAGTACTTC
CDR3aa: CASSNPVNHEQYF

abundance: many
j_gene: TRBJ2-7
d_gene: TRBD2
v_gene: TRBV29-1
CDR3nt: TGCAGCGCCACGACTAGCGGGGAAGGTTACGAGCAGTACTTC
CDR3aa: CSATTSGEGYEQYF

abundance: -
j_gene: TRBJ2-7
d_gene: -
v_gene: TRBV6-2/TRBV6-3
CDR3nt: TGTGCCAGCAGTGGGAGGACCTACGAGCAGTACTTC
CDR3aa: CASSGRTYEQYF

abundance: -
j_gene: TRBJ1-5
d_gene: -
v_gene: TRBV11-3
CDR3nt: TGTGCCAGCAGCCTCTACGGGGAGGGCAATCAGCCCCAGCATTTT
CDR3aa: CASSLYGEGNQPQHF

abundance: -
j_gene: TRBJ1-1
d_gene: TRBD1
v_gene: TRBV9
CDR3nt: TGTGCCAGCAGCGTAAAGGGGGCGAACACTGAAGCTTTCTTT
CDR3aa: CASSVKGANTEAFF